The clone carrying this T cell receptor (beta chain) was picked up many times. The antigen is unknown. As handled by the study authors: In papillary thyroid cancer, a distant-metastasis classifier was built using CDR3 differences across clinicopathological groups. MiXCR reprocessed the PCR reads for TCRdb. TCRdb's processing, not the authors', yielded these V and J calls. The repertoire holds 45,000 to 60,000 clones, with around a sixth as singletons. Before thyroid surgery, none of the patients had received any treatment. The entry originates in a study of metastatic and nonmetastatic thyroid tumors. This CDR3 region has 11 residues. Between the trimmed V and J ends, which lost 10 bases and 7 bases, there was a span of 10 bases. Germline CDR1 reads SNHLY; CDR2 reads FYNNEI. Points from the study as a whole: TCR beta diversity was reportedly significantly higher in malignant thyroid tumors than benign nodules, in blood and tumor.

This receptor was identified in a female donor with papillary thyroid cancer or a benign thyroid nodule (not recorded which). Some clones in this sample may be carry-over from other donors' samples. Material for sequencing was blood. The genes are TRBV2 and TRBJ2-2, with D tentatively TRBD1 (6 bases). The DNA of the CDR3 is TGTGCCAACAGGGTGGGCGGGGAGCTGTTTTTT. As protein: CANRVGGELFF.